The clone carrying this T cell receptor beta chain was recorded at least ten times. V gave up 4 bases and J gave up 0 bases; unmatched junction bases: 14. Per germline, CDR1 SGHTA and CDR2 FQGTGA. There are 20 residues in the CDR3. This sample is part of a study of T cells of healthy individuals. Using its own MiXCR run on the 5' RACE reads, TCRdb lists one record per CDR3 protein. The sample lists 65,000 to 95,000 distinct CDR3 sequences; about 5% were seen once. The sequence came from a female donor in good health. This rearrangement joins TRBV7-3 to TRBJ2-3; 12 bases fit TRBD2. CDR3 sequence: CASSSRLAGDSKSSTDTQYF. DNA of the CDR3: TGTGCCAGCAGCTCGCGACTAGCGGGAGATTCAAAGTCGAGCACAGATACGCAGTATTTT.